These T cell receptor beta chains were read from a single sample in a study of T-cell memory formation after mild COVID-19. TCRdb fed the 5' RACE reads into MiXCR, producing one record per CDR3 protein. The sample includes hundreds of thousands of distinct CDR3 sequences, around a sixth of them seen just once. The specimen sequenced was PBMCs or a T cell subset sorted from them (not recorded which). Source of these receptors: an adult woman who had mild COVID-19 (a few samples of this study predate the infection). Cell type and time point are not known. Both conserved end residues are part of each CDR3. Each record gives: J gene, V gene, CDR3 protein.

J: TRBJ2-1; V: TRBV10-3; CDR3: CAISEGLAGGSYNEQFF
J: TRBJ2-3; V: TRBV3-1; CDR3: CASSQNQVLSTDTQYF
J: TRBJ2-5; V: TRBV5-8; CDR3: CASSGTGGWDETQYF
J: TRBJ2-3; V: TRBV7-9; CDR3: CASSTRDRSTDTQYF
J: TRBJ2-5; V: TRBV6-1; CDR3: CASSEGWETQYF
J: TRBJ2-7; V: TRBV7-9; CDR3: CASSLGLIAPGEQYF
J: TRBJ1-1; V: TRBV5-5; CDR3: CASSLFGGDTEAFF
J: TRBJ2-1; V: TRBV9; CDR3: CASSVAGGRGIYNEQFF
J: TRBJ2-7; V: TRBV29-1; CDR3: CSVFVSYEQYF
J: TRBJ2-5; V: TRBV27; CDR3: CASSPAPSGETQYF
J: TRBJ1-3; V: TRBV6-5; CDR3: CASRPKLGTGRNTIYF
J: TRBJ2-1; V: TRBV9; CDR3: CASSPNPTYNEQFF
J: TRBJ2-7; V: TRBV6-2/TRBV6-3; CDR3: CASSYSGAAIREQYF
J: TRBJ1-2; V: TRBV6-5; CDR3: CASRSSGNYGYTF
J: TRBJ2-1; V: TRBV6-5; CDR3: CASRLGQAIMSGQFF
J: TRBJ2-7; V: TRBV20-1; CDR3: CSARDRLRRGEQYF